A single sample gave rise to the 11 T cell receptor beta chains below, sequenced in a study of blood T cell repertoires in COVID-19. The data were produced by immunoSEQ multiplex PCR, yet TCRdb's version contains in-frame clones alone and is incomplete. The top ten clones hold 7.5% of a sample with 200,000 to 300,000 clones, roughly four fifths of them seen once. What was sequenced was peripheral blood. Every receptor here comes from a woman of 80 years or more with COVID-19, enrolled during active disease.

This clone has only a few counts. This sequence joins TRBV9 and TRBJ2-2; D might be TRBD2 (6 bases). The CDR3 is 15 residues long. V lost 2 bases and J lost 5, with 13 bases in between. Germline loops: CDR1 SGDLS, CDR2 YYNGEE. Here the CDR3 DNA reads TGTGCCAGCAGCGTCACAACGGGAGCAACCGGGGAGCTGTTTTTT. Protein: CASSVTTGATGELFF.

V usage is TRBV5-4 and J usage is TRBJ2-2, with 8 nucleotides matching TRBD2. V dropped 4 bases and J dropped 0; count of bases not matched to a gene: 5. CDR3 length equals 16 residues. Germline-derived CDR1 and CDR2 are SGHNT and YYREEE (reference sequence). CDR3 region: CASSPGGTTNTGELFF. CDR3 in DNA: TGTGCCAGCAGCCCGGGGGGGACTACGAACACCGGGGAGCTGTTTTTT.

This clone was detected only once. The chain joins TRBV3-1 (or the pseudogene TRBV3-2) to TRBJ1-1, with TRBD1 identical over 11 bases. Germline assignment: CDR1 LGHDT and CDR2 YNNKEL (reference sequence). The junction had 7 bases not matched to a gene; V was cut back by 4 bases and J by 0 bases. The CDR3 has 17 residues. The CDR3 is CASSPLGTGGMNTEAFF. In DNA, the CDR3 is TGTGCCAGCAGCCCCCTCGGGACAGGGGGAATGAACACTGAAGCTTTCTTT.

The V call is TRBV30, the J call TRBJ2-3; 13 bases are shared with TRBD2. The CDR3 is 18 residues long. The germline CDR1 and CDR2 sequences are GTSNPN and SVGIG (reference sequence). Trimming at V came to 3 bases and at J to 0 bases, leaving 9 bases not matched to a gene. CDR3 DNA sequence: TGTGCCTGGAGCGCTGTCCCGGGACTAGCGGGAAGCACAGATACGCAGTATTTT. It specifies CAWSAVPGLAGSTDTQYF.

The rearrangement joins TRBV4-1 to TRBJ1-6; no reliable D call. This CDR3 comprises 16 residues. CDR1 MGHRA and CDR2 YSYEKL come from the germline V gene. V lost 4 bases, J lost 5 bases, and 15 bases lay in between. The CDR3 sequence: CASSRGGTGDNSPLHF. CDR3 DNA sequence: TGCGCCAGCAGCCGGGGAGGAACGGGAGATAATTCACCCCTCCACTTT.

The rearrangement uses TRBV3-1 (or the pseudogene TRBV3-2) and TRBJ1-2, with D possibly being TRBD1 (6 bases). Between the trimmed V and J ends, which lost 0 bases and 7 bases, there was a span of 15 bases. Per germline, CDR1 LGHDT and CDR2 YNNKEL (reference sequence). The CDR3 runs to 15 residues. The CDR3 is CASSQEGRRGGGYTF. DNA of the CDR3: TGTGCCAGCAGCCAAGAAGGGCGGAGGGGGGGTGGCTACACCTTC.

This clone was recorded only once. V usage is TRBV12-3 or TRBV12-4 and J usage is TRBJ2-2; D is unresolved. Trimming cost V 7 bases and J 7 bases, with 7 bases left between them. The CDR3 is 11 residues long. CDR3 amino acids: CASTRNGELFF. The CDR3 DNA is TGTGCCAGCACTCGTAACGGGGAGCTGTTTTTT.

The genes are TRBV5-3 and TRBJ2-3; a possible D gene is TRBD1 (5 bases). TRBV5-3 is noted as an ORF with a role that remains uncertain. The CDR3 extends over 16 amino acids. The V end was cut by 10 bases, the J end by 2 bases, with 23 bases between. This CDR3 reads CALVPLEGVTTDTQYF. The CDR3 region has the DNA TGTGCCTTAGTCCCCCTAGAAGGGGTGACCACAGATACGCAGTATTTT.

The V call is TRBV7-9, the J call TRBJ1-1, with 8 bases fitting TRBD1. From germline, CDR1 is SEHNR and CDR2 FQNEAQ (reference sequence). The CDR3 sequence is 14 residues long. After removal of 8 bases from V and 5 bases from J, the junction contained 10 bases not matched to a gene. CDR3 protein: CASVTGGRNTEAFF. CDR3 coding DNA: TGTGCCAGCGTTACAGGGGGGAGAAATACTGAAGCTTTCTTT.

In its sample, this clone was seen a few times. V gene TRBV19 combines with J gene TRBJ1-6, with D unresolved. The V gene lost 5 bases and the J gene lost 7 bases, with 9 bases spanning the gap. The CDR3 runs 13 residues. The germline V gene encodes CDR1 LNHDA and CDR2 SQIVND (reference sequence). The DNA for the CDR3 is TGTGCCAGTAGTGGGCAGCTCAATTCACCCCTCCACTTT. This gives the protein CASSGQLNSPLHF. Full variable domain (rest looked up from reference TRBV19 and TRBJ1-6): DGGITQSPKYLFRKEGQNVTLSCEQNLNHDAMYWYRQDPGQGLRLIYYSQIVNDFQKGDIAEGYSVSREKKESFPLTVTSAQKNPTAFYLCASSGQLNSPLHFGNGTRLTVT.

The sample holds a few counts of this clone. The CDR3 sequence is CASSSGAKNYGYTF. The CDR3 nucleotides read TGTGCCAGCAGCTCAGGGGCCAAGAACTATGGCTACACCTTC. The V and J genes are TRBV11-2 and TRBJ1-2; a possible D gene is TRBD1 (6 bases). CDR3 length: 14 amino acids. From germline, CDR1 is SGHAT and CDR2 FQNNGV. V lost 4 bases, J lost 2 bases, and 11 bases lay in between.